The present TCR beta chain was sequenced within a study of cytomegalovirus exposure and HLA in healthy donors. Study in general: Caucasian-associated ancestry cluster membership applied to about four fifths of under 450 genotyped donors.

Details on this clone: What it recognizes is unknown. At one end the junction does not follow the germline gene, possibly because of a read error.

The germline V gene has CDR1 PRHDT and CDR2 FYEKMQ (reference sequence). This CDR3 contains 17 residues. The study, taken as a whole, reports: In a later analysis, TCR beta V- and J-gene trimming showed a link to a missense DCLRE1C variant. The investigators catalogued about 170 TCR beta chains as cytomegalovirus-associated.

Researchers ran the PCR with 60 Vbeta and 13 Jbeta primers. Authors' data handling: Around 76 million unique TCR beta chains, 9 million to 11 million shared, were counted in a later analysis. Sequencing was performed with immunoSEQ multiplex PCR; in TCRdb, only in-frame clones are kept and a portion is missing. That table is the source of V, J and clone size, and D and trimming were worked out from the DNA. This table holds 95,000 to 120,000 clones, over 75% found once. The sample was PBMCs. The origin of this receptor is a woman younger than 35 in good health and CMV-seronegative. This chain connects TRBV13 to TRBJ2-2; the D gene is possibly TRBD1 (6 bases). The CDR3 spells CASGLLGTPTNTGELFF. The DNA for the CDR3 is TGTGCCAGCGGCTTACTCGGGACACCAACGAACACCGGGGAGCTGTTTTTT.